The 20 T cell receptor beta chains in this list originate from one sample, sequenced in a study of control samples from healthy donors and cancer patients. Sequencing was performed with immunoSEQ multiplex PCR; in TCRdb, only in-frame clones are kept and a portion is missing. Among roughly 160,000 clones listed, around 94% were seen once. The sequenced sample was PBMCs. These receptors all come from a man aged 55 to 70 with colorectal cancer.

CDR3 DNA sequence: TGTGCCAGCAGGCCACCGGGACAACCGGGAACTGAAGCTTTCTTT. This sequence encodes CASRPPGQPGTEAFF. V usage is TRBV7-9 and J usage is TRBJ1-1, with a weak D call TRBD1 (6 bases). The V gene's germline CDR1 is SEHNR and CDR2 FQNEAQ (reference sequence). The length of the CDR3 is 15 residues. V was clipped by 6 bases and J by 5 bases, with 19 bases between them. Combining the CDR3 with reference TRBV7-9 and TRBJ1-1 gives the whole variable domain DTGVSQNPRHKITKRGQNVTFRCDPISEHNRLYWYRQTLGQGPEFLTYFQNEAQLEKSRLLSDRFSAERPKGSFSTLEIQRTEQGDSAMYLCASRPPGQPGTEAFFGQGTRLTVV.

The rearrangement links TRBV19 to TRBJ2-6; 8 positions match TRBD1. The CDR3 covers 16 residues. Trimming at V came to 9 bases and at J to 1 base, leaving 8 bases not matched to a gene. The germline gives CDR1 LNHDA, CDR2 SQIVND (reference sequence). DNA for the CDR3: TGTGCCAGCCGTGGACAGGGAAAGTCTGGGGCCAACGTCCTGACTTTC. Protein: CASRGQGKSGANVLTF.

V is TRBV2 and J is TRBJ2-3, with 10 positions matching TRBD2. Germline V gene lookup returns CDR1 SNHLY and CDR2 FYNNEI. The CDR3 sequence is 15 residues long. V was pared by 6 bases and J by 4 bases, with 7 bases of the junction left unmatched. CDR3 sequence: CASRARTSGSDTQYF. In nucleotides, the CDR3 is TGTGCCAGCAGGGCCCGGACTAGCGGATCAGATACGCAGTATTTT. Full variable domain (outside the CDR3, taken from reference TRBV2 and TRBJ2-3): EPEVTQTPSHQVTQMGQEVILRCVPISNHLYFYWYRQILGQKVEFLVSFYNNEISEKSEIFDDQFSVERPDGSNFTLKIRSTKLEDSAMYFCASRARTSGSDTQYFGPGTRLTVL.

This chain uses TRBV28 with TRBJ1-3; D unresolved. Germline lookup yields CDR1 MDHEN and CDR2 SYDVKM. V was cut by 2 bases and J by 0 bases, with 8 bases left in between. The CDR3 is 15 residues long. The CDR3 region is CASSLRVHSGNTIYF. The DNA of the CDR3 is TGTGCCAGCAGTTTAAGGGTCCACTCTGGAAACACCATATATTTT.

The gene calls are TRBV6-5 and TRBJ1-6; D possibly corresponds to TRBD1 (6 bases). The CDR3 is made up of 15 amino acids. Germline V gives CDR1 MNHEY, CDR2 SVGAGI. Trimming shortened V by 5 bases and J by 6 bases, and 14 bases separated the two germline ends. The CDR3 sequence: CASSRGLPLNSPLHF. CDR3 coding DNA: TGTGCCAGCAGTCGGGGGCTCCCTCTTAATTCACCCCTCCACTTT.

This chain connects TRBV7-2 to TRBJ2-7; 7 bases are a match to TRBD1. Losses at the gene ends were 6 bases for V and 4 bases for J; bases not matched to a gene: 9. This CDR3 has 14 amino acids. Germline lookup yields CDR1 SGHTA and CDR2 FQGNSA. The CDR3 sequence is CASRPGQDNYEQYF. CDR3 coding DNA: TGTGCCAGCAGACCTGGACAGGATAATTACGAGCAGTACTTC. The whole variable domain, filled in from reference TRBV7-2 and TRBJ2-7, reads GAGVSQSPSNKVTEKGKDVELRCDPISGHTALYWYRQSLGQGLEFLIYFQGNSAPDKSGLPSDRFSAERTGGSVSTLTIQRTQQEDSAVYLCASRPGQDNYEQYFGPGTRLTVT.

The chain links TRBV7-2 to TRBJ2-3, with 9 bases aligning to TRBD1. With 3 bases clipped from V and 1 base from J, the junction kept 2 bases outside the gene matches. This CDR3 contains 15 residues. Germline V CDR1 and CDR2: SGHTA, FQGNSA. CDR3: CASSFRQGGTDTQYF. CDR3 DNA sequence: TGTGCCAGCAGCTTCAGACAGGGGGGCACAGATACGCAGTATTTT. The entire variable domain, with the rest obtained from reference TRBV7-2 and TRBJ2-3, is as follows: GAGVSQSPSNKVTEKGKDVELRCDPISGHTALYWYRQSLGQGLEFLIYFQGNSAPDKSGLPSDRFSAERTGGSVSTLTIQRTQQEDSAVYLCASSFRQGGTDTQYFGPGTRLTVL.

The chain links TRBV13 to TRBJ1-1; a weak D match, TRBD1 (5 bases). Germline CDR1 and CDR2: PRHDT and FYEKMQ (reference sequence). This CDR3 has 13 amino acids. V was trimmed by 1 base and J by 6 bases, leaving 9 bases between them. The CDR3 DNA sequence: TGTGCCAGCAGCTTAGCCAGGGACGCTGAAGCTTTCTTT. The encoded protein is CASSLARDAEAFF.

This chain joins TRBV27 and TRBJ1-5; D unclear. Per the germline V gene, CDR1 is MNHEY and CDR2 is SMNVEV (reference sequence). V gave up 3 bases and J gave up 0 bases, with 6 bases separating them. This CDR3 has 14 residues. The DNA for the CDR3 is TGTGCCAGCAGTTTGGGTCTTAGCAATCAGCCCCAGCATTTT. Translated, it gives CASSLGLSNQPQHF.

This chain connects TRBV18 to TRBJ1-2; perhaps TRBD1 as D (5 bases). Trimming took off 3 bases at V and 8 bases at J, with 13 bases between the two ends. The CDR3 sequence is 13 residues long. In germline, CDR1 is KGHSH, CDR2 LQKENI. This CDR3 reads CASSPDTQRGYTF. CDR3 in DNA: TGTGCCAGCTCACCGGACACTCAGCGGGGCTACACCTTC.

The chain carries TRBV4-3 and TRBJ2-2, with 9 bases that match TRBD1. Germline V gene sequence: CDR1 LGHNA, CDR2 YSLEER. V gave up 3 bases and J gave up 4 bases; unmatched junction bases: 9. The CDR3 sequence is 17 residues long. The CDR3 DNA reads TGCGCCAGCAGCCAGGACAGGGGTCATCCCGCCACCGGGGAGCTGTTTTTT. It is translated as CASSQDRGHPATGELFF.

This chain links TRBV27 with TRBJ1-1; the match to TRBD1 covers 9 bases. CDR1 and CDR2 from the germline V gene are MNHEY and SMNVEV (reference sequence). V shed 6 bases, J shed 5 bases, and the junction held 10 bases outside the gene matches. The CDR3 is 15 amino acids. CDR3 nucleotides: TGTGCCAGCAGACTCCGGGACAGGGTGGGAACTGAAGCTTTCTTT. Translated, it gives CASRLRDRVGTEAFF.

The rearrangement joins TRBV11-2 to TRBJ2-3, with a possible D match to TRBD1 (5 bases). Between the trimmed V and J ends, which lost 5 bases and 11 bases, there was a span of 14 bases. Germline CDR1 and CDR2: SGHAT and FQNNGV. The CDR3 loop spans 12 amino acids. The CDR3 sequence is CASSIQGRGQYF. The CDR3 nucleotides read TGTGCCAGCAGCATCCAGGGAAGGGGGCAGTATTTT. The full variable domain, with the rest looked up from reference TRBV11-2 and TRBJ2-3, is EAGVAQSPRYKIIEKRQSVAFWCNPISGHATLYWYQQILGQGPKLLIQFQNNGVVDDSQLPKDRFSAERLKGVDSTLKIQPAKLEDSAVYLCASSIQGRGQYFGPGTRLTVL.

V and J are TRBV30 and TRBJ1-2; TRBD1 agrees at 8 bases. Germline-derived CDR1 and CDR2 are GTSNPN and SVGIG (reference sequence). Trimming at V came to 0 bases and at J to 2 bases, leaving 2 bases not matched to a gene. The CDR3 loop spans 14 amino acids. DNA for the CDR3: TGTGCCTGGAGTGTAACAGGGGGAAACTATGGCTACACCTTC. This codes for CAWSVTGGNYGYTF. The full variable domain, its missing parts supplied by reference TRBV30 and TRBJ1-2, is SQTIHQWPATLVQPVGSPLSLECTVEGTSNPNLYWYRQAAGRGLQLLFYSVGIGQISSEVPQNLSASRPQDRQFILSSKKLLLSDSGFYLCAWSVTGGNYGYTFGSGTRLTVV.

This chain links TRBV3-1 (or the pseudogene TRBV3-2) with TRBJ2-3, with TRBD1 matching 7 bases. The V gene's germline CDR1 is LGHDT and CDR2 YNNKEL (reference sequence). The CDR3 runs to 13 residues. Trimming cost V 4 bases and J 3 bases; bases outside gene matches: 1. The CDR3 DNA follows: TGTGCCAGCAGCCGACAGGGAACAGATACGCAGTATTTT. It codes for CASSRQGTDTQYF.

This clone was counted once. The chain joins TRBV10-3 to TRBJ1-4; the match to TRBD1 covers 8 bases. The CDR3 length is 14 residues. Germline V lookup: CDR1 ENHRY, CDR2 SYGVKD. With 5 bases clipped from V and 6 bases from J, the junction kept 5 bases outside the gene matches. CDR3 nucleotide sequence: TGTGCCATCAGTTCACAGGGGGATTATGAAAAACTGTTTTTT. This translates into CAISSQGDYEKLFF.

J is TRBJ2-6 and V is TRBV7-8; TRBD2 might be the D (6 bases). Germline CDR1 is SGHVS and CDR2 is FQNEAQ. The CDR3 consists of 16 residues. Between the trimmed V and J ends, which lost 3 bases and 4 bases, there was a span of 13 bases. The CDR3 region is CASSLSEGRGANVLTF. The CDR3, as DNA: TGTGCCAGCAGCTTGTCGGAGGGTAGAGGGGCCAACGTCCTGACTTTC.

The rearrangement links TRBV6-5 to TRBJ1-3; TRBD1 might be the D (6 bases). In germline, CDR1 is MNHEY, CDR2 SVGAGI. This CDR3 contains 15 residues. With 6 bases removed from V and 0 bases from J, the gap between germline ends came to 12 bases. As DNA, the CDR3 is TGTGCCAGCAGCGGACAGTGGAACTCTGGAAACACCATATATTTT. Encoded protein: CASSGQWNSGNTIYF.

The genes are TRBV20-1 and TRBJ2-1; D unclear. Per the germline V gene, CDR1 is DFQATT and CDR2 is SNEGSKA (reference sequence). V dropped 3 bases and J dropped 1 base, with 7 bases sitting between them. The CDR3 sequence is 13 residues long. This chain's CDR3 is CSASLISYNEQFF. CDR3 nucleotides: TGCAGTGCTAGTTTGATTTCCTACAATGAGCAGTTCTTC.

V is TRBV23-1 and J is TRBJ1-5; tentatively, D is TRBD1 (5 bases). TRBV23-1 is assigned to the ORF class and has an uncertain function. The CDR3 spans 15 residues. The V and J ends lost 6 bases and 1 base respectively, with 13 bases between them. The CDR3 region is CASSSRRGSNQPQHF. The CDR3 region has the DNA TGCGCCAGCAGCTCGCGGCGGGGGAGCAATCAGCCCCAGCATTTT.